The 5 T cell receptor beta chains below all came from one sample that was sequenced in a study of T-cell reconstitution after alpha-beta-depleted transplantation in children. This sample's TCRbeta library carried unique molecular identifier barcodes. TCRdb independently ran MiXCR on the PCR reads; one entry per CDR3 protein. The table shows around 200,000 distinct CDR3 sequences, with under 9.5% occurring only once. Specimen: PBMCs from the stem cell graft donor, collected from the stem cell graft. The origin of the receptors is a human donor who donated a stem cell graft to a child with acute lymphoblastic leukemia.

The sample holds many counts of this clonotype. This chain joins TRBV19 and TRBJ2-3; 7 bases align to TRBD2. The CDR3 has 15 amino acids. Germline CDR1 and CDR2: LNHDA and SQIVND (reference sequence). V lost 3 bases and J lost 1; bases outside the gene matches: 4. CDR3 in amino acids: CASSIGGDRTDTQYF. The CDR3, as DNA: TGTGCCAGTAGTATTGGGGGGGACCGCACAGATACGCAGTATTTT.

This clonotype has a count of ten or more. The rearrangement joins TRBV5-1 to TRBJ1-1; 10 bases line up with TRBD1. The CDR3 is 13 amino acids. CDR1 SGHRS and CDR2 YFSETQ come from the germline V gene. With V trimmed by 4 bases and J by 10 bases, 7 bases remained unmatched. In DNA form, the CDR3 reads TGCGCCAGCAGCAGGGGACAGGGGCAGAGAGCTTTCTTT. As protein: CASSRGQGQRAFF.

This clonotype was observed many times. The rearrangement links TRBV12-3 or TRBV12-4 to TRBJ1-5; D remains unclear. The CDR3 extends over 14 amino acids. Trimming stripped 3 bases from V and 2 bases from J, with 8 bases between. CDR3 loop: CASSFMGGNQPQHF. The CDR3, as DNA: TGTGCCAGCAGTTTTATGGGTGGCAATCAGCCCCAGCATTTT.

This clonotype was counted a few times. The chain combines TRBV6-1 with TRBJ1-1; no reliable D call. Germline V lookup: CDR1 MNHNS, CDR2 SASEGT. The CDR3 runs to 14 residues. Trimming cost V 10 bases and J 0 bases, with 15 bases left between them. CDR3 sequence: CATRQSLMNTEAFF. The CDR3 DNA reads as TGTGCCACCCGCCAGAGCCTCATGAACACTGAAGCTTTCTTT.

This clonotype came up many times. It is unclear where the CDR3 begins or ends on the DNA, so no DNA is shown, and the CDR3 is as TCRdb lists it. The chain combines TRBV11-2 with TRBJ2-3; the table's TRBD1 call for D was not verified on the DNA. Looked up from germline, CDR1 is SGHAT and CDR2 is FQNNGV. Inclusive of both ends, the CDR3 amounts to 16 amino acids. The CDR3 reads CASSSSTGGASDTQYF.